The source of this TCR beta chain is a study of cytomegalovirus exposure and HLA in healthy donors. The CDR3 runs to 12 residues. V lost 6 bases and J lost 9; bases outside the gene matches: 7. Germline-derived CDR1 and CDR2 are SQVTM and ANQGSEA. Researchers ran the PCR with 60 Vbeta and 13 Jbeta primers. In the original workflow: Among the unique TCR beta chains that a later analysis counted, 80 million to 100 million in all, roughly 11 million were shared. The table came from immunoSEQ multiplex PCR; TCRdb's copy has only in-frame clones and leaves some out. D and trimming come from the DNA, and the V and J calls and clone size come from that table. Among 110,000 to 150,000 clones listed, around four fifths were seen once. Healthy people donating bone marrow made up the donors. As for this clone: Its antigen remains unidentified.

General observations from the study: Sequencing probably produced one cluster of sequence variants that were highly shared. Other equally common chains were less clonally expanded than HLA-associated TCR beta chains, a later analysis showed.

The TCR comes from a woman aged 60 to 75 in good health and CMV-seropositive. The gene calls are TRBV29-1 and TRBJ2-1; 8 nucleotides line up with TRBD1. What was sequenced was PBMCs. CDR3 DNA: TGCAGCGTGGGACAGGTGGGCGGTGAGCAGTTCTTC. This sequence encodes CSVGQVGGEQFF.